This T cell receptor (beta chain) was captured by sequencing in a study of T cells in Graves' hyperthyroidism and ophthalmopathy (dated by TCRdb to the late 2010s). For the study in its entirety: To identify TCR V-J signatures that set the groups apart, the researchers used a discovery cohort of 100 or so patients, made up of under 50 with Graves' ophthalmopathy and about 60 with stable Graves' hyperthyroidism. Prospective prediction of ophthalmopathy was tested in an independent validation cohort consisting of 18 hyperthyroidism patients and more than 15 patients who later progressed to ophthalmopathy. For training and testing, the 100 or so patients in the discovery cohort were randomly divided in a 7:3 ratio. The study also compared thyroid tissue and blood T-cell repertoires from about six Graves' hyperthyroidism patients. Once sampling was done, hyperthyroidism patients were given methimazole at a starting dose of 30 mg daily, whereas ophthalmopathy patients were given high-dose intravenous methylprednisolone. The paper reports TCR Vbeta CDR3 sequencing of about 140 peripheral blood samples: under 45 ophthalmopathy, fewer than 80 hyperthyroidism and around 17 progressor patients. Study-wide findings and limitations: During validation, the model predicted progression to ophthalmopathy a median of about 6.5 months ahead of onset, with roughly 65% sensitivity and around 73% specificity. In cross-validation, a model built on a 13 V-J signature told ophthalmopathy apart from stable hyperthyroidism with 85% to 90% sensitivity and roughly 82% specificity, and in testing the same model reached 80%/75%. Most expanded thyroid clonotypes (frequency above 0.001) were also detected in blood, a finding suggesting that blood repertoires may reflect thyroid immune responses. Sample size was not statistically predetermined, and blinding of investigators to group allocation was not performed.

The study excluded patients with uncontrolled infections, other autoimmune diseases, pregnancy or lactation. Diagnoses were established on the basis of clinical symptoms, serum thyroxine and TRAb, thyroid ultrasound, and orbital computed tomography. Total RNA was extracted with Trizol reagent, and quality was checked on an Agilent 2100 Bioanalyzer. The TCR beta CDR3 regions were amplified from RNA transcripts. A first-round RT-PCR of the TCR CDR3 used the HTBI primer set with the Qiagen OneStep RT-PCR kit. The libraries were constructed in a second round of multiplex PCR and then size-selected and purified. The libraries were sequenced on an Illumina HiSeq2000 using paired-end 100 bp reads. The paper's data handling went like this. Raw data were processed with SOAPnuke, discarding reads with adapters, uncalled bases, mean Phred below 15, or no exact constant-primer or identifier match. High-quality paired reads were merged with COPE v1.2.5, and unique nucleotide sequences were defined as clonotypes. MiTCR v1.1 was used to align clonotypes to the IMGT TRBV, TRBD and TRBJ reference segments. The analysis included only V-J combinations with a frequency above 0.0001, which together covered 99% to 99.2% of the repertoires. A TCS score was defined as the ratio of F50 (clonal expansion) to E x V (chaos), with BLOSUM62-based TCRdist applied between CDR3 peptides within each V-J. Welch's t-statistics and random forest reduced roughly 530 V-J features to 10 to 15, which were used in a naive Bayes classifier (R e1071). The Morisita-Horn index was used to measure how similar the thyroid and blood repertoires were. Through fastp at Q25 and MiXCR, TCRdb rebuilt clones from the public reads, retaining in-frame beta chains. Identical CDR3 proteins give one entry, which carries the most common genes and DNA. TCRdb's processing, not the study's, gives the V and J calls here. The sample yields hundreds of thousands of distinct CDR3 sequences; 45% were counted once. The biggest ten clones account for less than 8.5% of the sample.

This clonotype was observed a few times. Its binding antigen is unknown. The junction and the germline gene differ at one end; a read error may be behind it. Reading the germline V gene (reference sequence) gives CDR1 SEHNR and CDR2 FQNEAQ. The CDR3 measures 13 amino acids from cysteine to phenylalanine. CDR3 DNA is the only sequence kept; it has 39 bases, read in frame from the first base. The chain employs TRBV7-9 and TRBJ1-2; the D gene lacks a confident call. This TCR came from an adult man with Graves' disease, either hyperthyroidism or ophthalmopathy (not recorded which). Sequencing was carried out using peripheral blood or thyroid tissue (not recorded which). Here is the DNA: TGTGCCAGCAGCTTGATTTCGGAACCTCTTATGGTCTTC. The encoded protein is CASSLISEPLMVF.